This T cell receptor (beta chain) was observed in a study of control samples from healthy donors and cancer patients. Germline values: CDR1 LGHDT, CDR2 YNNKEL (reference sequence). The V end lost 0 bases, the J end lost 3 bases, and 21 bases lay between the germline ends. The CDR3 is 19 residues long. Clones were read by immunoSEQ multiplex PCR, and TCRdb kept only the in-frame ones, dropping some. Of approximately 130,000 clones detected, approximately 89% appear once; the ten largest clones hold about 3%. This TCR was sampled from a man in his 60s in good health. This rearrangement joins TRBV3-1 (or the pseudogene TRBV3-2) to TRBJ2-1; the D gene is possibly TRBD2 (7 bases). Sequenced material: blood. CDR3 in DNA: TGTGCCAGCAGCCAAGAAGGATGGGGGGGCGGCGATCTCTACAATGAGCAGTTCTTC. Its protein is CASSQEGWGGGDLYNEQFF.